This T cell receptor beta chain is drawn from a study of blood T cell repertoires in COVID-19. Study overall: COVID-19 samples collected from the United States, Italy and Spain covered acute and convalescent phases. T cells, B-cell-depleted T cells, or PBMCs supplied cDNA or gDNA.

CDR1 SEHNR and CDR2 FQNEAQ come from the germline V gene (reference sequence). Unmatched junction bases numbered 1, after V lost 2 bases and J lost 4 bases. The CDR3 is 14 residues long. Authors' processing steps: Reference gene primer amplification gave nucleated cell count estimates. Using immunoSEQ multiplex PCR, the repertoire was profiled, and TCRdb retains in-frame clones only, with some absent. V and J calls and clone size are given by that table; D and trimming were obtained from the DNA. Of around 95,000 clones in the sample, under 90% are singletons; the top ten hold 13%. The receptor's source is a human donor in a cohort sampled during active COVID-19. Sequenced: peripheral blood. The chain combines TRBV7-9 with TRBJ2-3; 9 bases are shared with TRBD2. The CDR3: CASSLSGRSDTQYF. The CDR3 nucleotides are TGTGCCAGCAGCTTAAGCGGGAGGTCAGATACGCAGTATTTT.